This TCR beta chain was captured in a study of blood T cell repertoires in COVID-19. Self-reported history from a screening survey and questionnaire set each donor's cohort. TCRdb's copy holds only in-frame clones and misses some; the assay was immunoSEQ multiplex PCR. This table holds 330,000 or so clones, around 87% found once. The CDR3 totals 14 residues. CDR1 is MNHEY, CDR2 SMNVEV, per germline (reference sequence). Unmatched junction bases numbered 7, after V lost 5 bases and J lost 4 bases. The sequence was collected from a man aged 35 to 55 in a cohort exposed to, infected with or recovered from COVID-19 (not recorded which). The rearrangement uses TRBV27 and TRBJ1-1; 7 bases agree with TRBD1. The sequenced sample was PBMCs or T cells enriched from blood (not recorded which). The CDR3, as DNA: TGTGCCAGCAGTCATCGGGAGGGGGCCACTGAAGCTTTCTTT. Translating it yields CASSHREGATEAFF.